These 16 T cell receptor beta chains were all obtained from the same sample, sequenced in a study of cytomegalovirus exposure and HLA in healthy donors (dated by TCRdb to about 2017). Library creation used the immunoSEQ multiplex PCR assay. For the multiplex PCR, a mixture combining 60 forward primers for TCR Vbeta segments and 13 reverse primers for TCR Jbeta segments was used. The immuneACCESS repertoire file appears here via TCRdb, limited to in-frame rearrangements. These files lack a portion of the clones; in checked studies, under half of the deficit traces to unresolved V genes, and the cause of the others is not known. Present in this sample are 170,000 or so clones, 84% of which were seen just once. The ten most abundant clones make up 4.5% to 5.5% of the sample. Sequenced: PBMCs. The receptors were gathered from a man aged 18 to 35 in good health and CMV-seronegative.

The chain links TRBV7-2 to TRBJ1-1; 9 bases are a match to TRBD1. From germline, CDR1 is SGHTA and CDR2 FQGNSA. Losses at the gene ends were 6 bases for V and 2 bases for J; bases not matched to a gene: 10. The CDR3 spans 16 residues. The CDR3 DNA is TGTGCCAGCAGACCACAGGGGGCGGCCGCAAACACTGAAGCTTTCTTT. Translation gives CASRPQGAAANTEAFF.

This chain links TRBV7-9 with TRBJ2-5, with unresolved D. V lost 5 bases to trimming and J lost 2 bases, with 15 bases between them. This CDR3 is 15 amino acids long. In germline, CDR1 is SEHNR, CDR2 FQNEAQ (reference sequence). Here the CDR3 reads CASSPKAGIQETQYF. The CDR3 nucleotides are TGTGCCAGCAGCCCCAAAGCAGGCATTCAAGAGACCCAGTACTTC.

The chain recombines TRBV30 with TRBJ2-5, with 8 bases matching TRBD2. The better agreement between TRBJ2-7 and the DNA end casts doubt on the J call. The germline V gene encodes CDR1 GTSNPN and CDR2 SVGIG (reference sequence). The CDR3 extends over 12 amino acids. CDR3 nucleotides: TGTGCCCGGATAAGCGGGAGCTTCGAGCAGTACTTC. It specifies CARISGSFEQYF.

The genes are TRBV6-5 and TRBJ1-1; unclear D gene. V was clipped by 8 bases and J by 5 bases, with 18 bases between them. CDR3 length: 14 residues. CDR1 and CDR2 from the germline V gene are MNHEY and SVGAGI. The CDR3, as DNA: TGTGCCAGCGGATCCCTCGGGGAAGGGACTGAAGCTTTCTTT. As protein: CASGSLGEGTEAFF.

As concerns this clone: One junction end does not reproduce the germline sequence, and a read error may be involved. The chain uses TRBV7-2 and TRBJ2-2, with D perhaps matching TRBD2 (6 bases). The CDR3 runs 18 residues. The V gene's germline CDR1 is SGHTA and CDR2 FQGNSA. CDR3 loop: CASSPAGPGQGNTEELFF. CDR3 in DNA: TGTGCCAGCAGCCCCGCGGGGCCGGGGCAGGGTAACACCGAGGAGCTGTTTTTT.

The chain recombines TRBV2 with TRBJ2-7, with D possibly being TRBD2 (5 bases). V lost 11 bases to trimming and J lost 2 bases, with 13 bases between them. CDR3 length: 12 residues. Germline V gene data show CDR1 as SNHLY and CDR2 as FYNNEI. The CDR3 DNA reads TGTGCCGGCGGCGGGCTCGCCTACGAGCAGTACTTC. The encoded protein is CAGGGLAYEQYF.

V usage is TRBV6-5 and J usage is TRBJ1-2, with 7 positions matching TRBD1. Germline V CDR1 and CDR2: MNHEY, SVGAGI. Unmatched junction bases numbered 5, after V lost 6 bases and J lost 4 bases. CDR3 length: 13 residues. CDR3 DNA: TGTGCCAGCAGAAGGGACAGTGTCTATGGCTACACCTTC. Its translation is CASRRDSVYGYTF.

The V call is TRBV11-3, the J call TRBJ2-1, with TRBD2 identical over 7 bases. The length of the CDR3 is 18 residues. V dropped 1 base and J dropped 8; count of bases not matched to a gene: 17. Germline assignment: CDR1 SGHNT and CDR2 YENEEA. The CDR3 DNA sequence: TGTGCCAGCAGCTTAGCCCAGGGCGGGAGCATTTACATCGATGAGCAGTTCTTC. Its translation is CASSLAQGGSIYIDEQFF.

The genes are TRBV7-2 and TRBJ1-6; no definite D call. The CDR3 totals 14 residues. Germline CDR1 SGHTA, CDR2 FQGNSA. The V end was cut by 5 bases, the J end by 7 bases, with 12 bases between. The CDR3 DNA reads as TGTGCCAGCAGCCCCCACAGAATAAATTCACCCCTCCACTTT. Translation gives CASSPHRINSPLHF.

This clone is a singleton in its sample. V is TRBV7-3 and J is TRBJ2-3, with 8 bases that match TRBD1. There are 15 residues in the CDR3. V shed 5 bases and J 0 bases; nucleotides not matched to a gene: 4. Germline CDR1 and CDR2: SGHTA and FQGTGA. Here the CDR3 reads CASSRDRLSTDTQYF. The CDR3 coding sequence is TGTGCCAGCAGCCGGGACAGGCTGAGCACAGATACGCAGTATTTT.

This chain joins TRBV30 and TRBJ2-5; 8 nucleotides align to TRBD2. The DNA matches TRBJ2-7 better at its end, which makes the J call doubtful. This CDR3 has 14 amino acids. Germline V gives CDR1 GTSNPN, CDR2 SVGIG (reference sequence). The CDR3 is CAWSFPSGSYEQYF. CDR3 sequence (DNA): TGTGCCTGGAGCTTCCCCAGCGGGAGCTACGAGCAGTACTTC.

This clone was recorded once. Here the CDR3 reads CSVVLRPNLLGGEKLFF. The CDR3 nucleotides read TGCAGCGTTGTACTGCGGCCAAACCTCTTAGGGGGTGAAAAACTGTTTTTT. The chain couples TRBV29-1 to TRBJ1-4, with a tentative D call TRBD1 (6 bases). The CDR3 sequence is 17 residues long. The germline V and J ends were trimmed by 4 bases and 7 bases, with 25 bases remaining between them. Germline loops: CDR1 SQVTM, CDR2 ANQGSEA.

The rearrangement joins TRBV5-1 to TRBJ2-5, with 10 positions matching TRBD2. The trim removed 0 bases at V and 3 bases at J, leaving 2 bases unmatched. Germline CDR1 is SGHRS and CDR2 is YFSETQ. The CDR3 sequence is 15 residues long. Here the CDR3 reads CASSLGLAGKETQYF. CDR3 nucleotide sequence: TGCGCCAGCAGCTTGGGACTAGCGGGTAAAGAGACCCAGTACTTC.

The chain links TRBV5-4 to TRBJ2-1; a weak D match, TRBD1 (6 bases). CDR3 length: 12 amino acids. CDR1 and CDR2 (germline): SGHNT, YYREEE (reference sequence). Trimming removed 4 bases at V and 6 bases at J, with 8 bases between. Here the CDR3 reads CASSQDSNEQFF. In nucleotides, the CDR3 is TGTGCCAGCAGCCAGGACAGCAATGAGCAGTTCTTC.

The gene calls are TRBV7-9 and TRBJ1-4; 8 positions agree with TRBD1. V shed 5 bases, J shed 4 bases, and the junction held 6 bases outside the gene matches. CDR3 size: 15 residues. CDR1 is SEHNR, CDR2 FQNEAQ, per germline (reference sequence). CDR3 nucleotides: TGTGCCAGCAGCCCCAGGGACAGGATTAATGAAAAACTGTTTTTT. Translating it yields CASSPRDRINEKLFF.

CDR3 nucleotides: TGTGCCAGCAGCTTAGCGGGACAGGGCACAGATACGCAGTATTTT. Its protein is CASSLAGQGTDTQYF. This chain uses TRBV7-9 with TRBJ2-3, with TRBD1 matching over 8 bases. This CDR3 is built from 15 residues. Germline CDR1 SEHNR, CDR2 FQNEAQ (reference sequence). Unmatched junction bases numbered 0, after V lost 0 bases and J lost 1 base.